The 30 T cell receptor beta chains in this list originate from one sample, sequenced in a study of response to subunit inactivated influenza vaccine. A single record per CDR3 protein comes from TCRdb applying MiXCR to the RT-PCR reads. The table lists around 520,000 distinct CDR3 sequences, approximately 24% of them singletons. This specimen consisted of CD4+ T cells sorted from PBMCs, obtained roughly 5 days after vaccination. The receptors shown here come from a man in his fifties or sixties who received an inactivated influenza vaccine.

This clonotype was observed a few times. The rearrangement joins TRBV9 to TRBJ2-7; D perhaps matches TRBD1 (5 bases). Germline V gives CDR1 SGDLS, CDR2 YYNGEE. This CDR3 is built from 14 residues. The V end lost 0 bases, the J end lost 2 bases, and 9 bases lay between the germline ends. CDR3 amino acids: CASSVEQVPYEQYF. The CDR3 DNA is TGTGCCAGCAGCGTAGAACAGGTGCCCTACGAGCAGTACTTC. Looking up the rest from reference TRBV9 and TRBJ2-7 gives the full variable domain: DSGVTQTPKHLITATGQRVTLRCSPRSGDLSVYWYQQSLDQGLQFLIQYYNGEERAKGNILERFSAQQFPDLHSELNLSSLELGDSALYFCASSVEQVPYEQYFGPGTRLTVT.

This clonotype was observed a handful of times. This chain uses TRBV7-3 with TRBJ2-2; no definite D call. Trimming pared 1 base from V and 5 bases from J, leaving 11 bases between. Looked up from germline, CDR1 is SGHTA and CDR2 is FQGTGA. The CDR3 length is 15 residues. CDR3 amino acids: CASSLIGLDTGELFF. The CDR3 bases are TGTGCCAGCAGCTTAATTGGGCTGGATACCGGGGAGCTGTTTTTT.

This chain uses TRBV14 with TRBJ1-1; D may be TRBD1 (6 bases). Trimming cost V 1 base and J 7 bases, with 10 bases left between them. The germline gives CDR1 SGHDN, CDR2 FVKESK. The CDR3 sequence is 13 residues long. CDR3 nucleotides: TGTGCCAGCAGCCAAGGGACAGTTAATGAAGCTTTCTTT. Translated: CASSQGTVNEAFF.

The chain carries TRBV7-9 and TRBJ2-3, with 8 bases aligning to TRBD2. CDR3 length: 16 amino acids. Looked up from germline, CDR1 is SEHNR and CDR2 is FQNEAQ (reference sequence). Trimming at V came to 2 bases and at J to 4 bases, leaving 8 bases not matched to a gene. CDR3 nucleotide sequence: TGTGCCAGCAGCTTAAGTGGAGTTAGCGGGGCAGATACGCAGTATTTT. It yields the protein CASSLSGVSGADTQYF.

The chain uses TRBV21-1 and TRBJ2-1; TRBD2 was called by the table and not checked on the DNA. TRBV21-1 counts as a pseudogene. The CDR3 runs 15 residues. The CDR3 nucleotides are TGTGCCAGATATACGACTAGCGGGAGCTACAATGAGCAGTTCTTC. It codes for CARYTTSGSYNEQFF.

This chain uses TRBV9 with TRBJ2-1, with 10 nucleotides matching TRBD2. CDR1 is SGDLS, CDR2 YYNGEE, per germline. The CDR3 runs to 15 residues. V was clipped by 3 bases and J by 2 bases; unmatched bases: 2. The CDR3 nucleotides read TGTGCCAGCAGCGCTAGCGGGAGTCCCTACAATGAGCAGTTCTTC. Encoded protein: CASSASGSPYNEQFF.

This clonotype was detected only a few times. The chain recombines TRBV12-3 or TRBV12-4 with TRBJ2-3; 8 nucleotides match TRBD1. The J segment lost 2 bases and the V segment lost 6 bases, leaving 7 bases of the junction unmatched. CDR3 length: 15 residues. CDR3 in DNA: TGTGCCAGCAGGCCCGACAGGGGATTCACAGATACGCAGTATTTT. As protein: CASRPDRGFTDTQYF.

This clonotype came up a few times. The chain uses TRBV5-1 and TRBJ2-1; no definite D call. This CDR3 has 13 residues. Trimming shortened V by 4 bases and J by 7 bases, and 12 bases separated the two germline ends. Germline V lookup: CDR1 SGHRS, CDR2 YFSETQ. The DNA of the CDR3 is TGCGCCAGCAGCAATGAACTGGGGAATGAGCAGTTCTTC. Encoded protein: CASSNELGNEQFF.

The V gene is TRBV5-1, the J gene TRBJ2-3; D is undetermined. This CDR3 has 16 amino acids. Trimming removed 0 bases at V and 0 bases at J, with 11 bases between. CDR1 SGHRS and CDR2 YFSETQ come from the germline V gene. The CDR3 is CASSLGWAESTDTQYF. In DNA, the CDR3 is TGCGCCAGCAGCTTGGGCTGGGCAGAAAGCACAGATACGCAGTATTTT. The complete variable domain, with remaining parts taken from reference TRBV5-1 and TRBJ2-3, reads KAGVTQTPRYLIKTRGQQVTLSCSPISGHRSVSWYQQTPGQGLQFLFEYFSETQRNKGNFPGRFSGRQFSNSRSEMNVSTLELGDSALYLCASSLGWAESTDTQYFGPGTRLTVL.

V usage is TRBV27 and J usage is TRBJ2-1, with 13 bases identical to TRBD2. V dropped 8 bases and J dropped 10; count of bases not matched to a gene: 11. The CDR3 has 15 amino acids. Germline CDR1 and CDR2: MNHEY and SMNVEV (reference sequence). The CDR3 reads CASGQGLAGAYEQFF. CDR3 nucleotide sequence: TGTGCCAGCGGACAAGGACTAGCGGGGGCCTACGAGCAGTTCTTC.

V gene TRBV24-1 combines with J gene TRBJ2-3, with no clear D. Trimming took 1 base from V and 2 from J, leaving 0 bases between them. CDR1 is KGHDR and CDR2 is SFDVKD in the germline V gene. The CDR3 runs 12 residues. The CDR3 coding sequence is TGTGCCACCAGTGATTTCACAGATACGCAGTATTTT. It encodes CATSDFTDTQYF.

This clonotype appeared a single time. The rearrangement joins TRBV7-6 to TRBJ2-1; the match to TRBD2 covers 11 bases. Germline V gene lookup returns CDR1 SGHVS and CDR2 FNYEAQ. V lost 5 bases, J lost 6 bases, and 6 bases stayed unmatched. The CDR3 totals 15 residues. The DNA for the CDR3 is TGTGCCAGCAGCCCGCTAGCGGGGGGAACCAATGAGCAGTTCTTC. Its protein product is CASSPLAGGTNEQFF.

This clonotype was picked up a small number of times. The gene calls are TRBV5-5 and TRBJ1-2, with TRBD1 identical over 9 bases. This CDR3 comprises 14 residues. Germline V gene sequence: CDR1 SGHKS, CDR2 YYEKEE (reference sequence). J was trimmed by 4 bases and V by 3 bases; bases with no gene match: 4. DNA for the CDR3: TGTGCCAGCAGCTGGGACAGGGACGTCTATGGCTACACCTTC. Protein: CASSWDRDVYGYTF.

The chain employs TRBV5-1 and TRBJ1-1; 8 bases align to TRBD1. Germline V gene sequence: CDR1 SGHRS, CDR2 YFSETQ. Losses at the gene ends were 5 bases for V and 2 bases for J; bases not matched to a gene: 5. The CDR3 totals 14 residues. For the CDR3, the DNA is TGCGCCAGCAGACCCGGGACAGGAAACACTGAAGCTTTCTTT. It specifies CASRPGTGNTEAFF.

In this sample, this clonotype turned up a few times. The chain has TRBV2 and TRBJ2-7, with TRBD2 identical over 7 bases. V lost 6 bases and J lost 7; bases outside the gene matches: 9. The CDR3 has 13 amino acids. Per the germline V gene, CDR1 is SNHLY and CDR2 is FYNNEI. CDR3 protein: CASSEPVREEQYF. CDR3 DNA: TGTGCCAGCAGCGAACCGGTGCGGGAGGAGCAGTACTTC. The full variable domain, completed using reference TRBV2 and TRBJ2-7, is EPEVTQTPSHQVTQMGQEVILRCVPISNHLYFYWYRQILGQKVEFLVSFYNNEISEKSEIFDDQFSVERPDGSNFTLKIRSTKLEDSAMYFCASSEPVREEQYFGPGTRLTVT.

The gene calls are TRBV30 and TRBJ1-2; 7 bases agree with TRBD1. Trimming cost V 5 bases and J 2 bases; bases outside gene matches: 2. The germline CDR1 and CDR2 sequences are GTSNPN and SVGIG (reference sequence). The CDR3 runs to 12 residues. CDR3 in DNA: TGTGCCTGGGACAGGGTAAACTATGGCTACACCTTC. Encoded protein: CAWDRVNYGYTF.

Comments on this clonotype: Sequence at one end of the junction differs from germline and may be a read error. The CDR3 loop is CASSLGAGTSEKLFF. The CDR3 nucleotides read TGCGCCAGCAGCTTGGGAGCCGGGACTAGTGAAAAACTGTTTTTT. This chain connects TRBV5-1 to TRBJ1-4, with D perhaps TRBD1 (5 bases). In germline, CDR1 is SGHRS, CDR2 YFSETQ. The CDR3 is 15 amino acids.

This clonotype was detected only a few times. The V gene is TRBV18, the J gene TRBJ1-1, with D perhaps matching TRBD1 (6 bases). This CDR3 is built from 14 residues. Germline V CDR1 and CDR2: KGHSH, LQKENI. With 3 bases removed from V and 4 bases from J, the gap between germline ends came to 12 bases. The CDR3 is CASSPNREGTEAFF. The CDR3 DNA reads TGTGCCAGCTCACCCAACAGGGAGGGCACTGAAGCTTTCTTT. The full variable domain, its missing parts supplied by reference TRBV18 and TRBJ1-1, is NAGVMQNPRHLVRRRGQEARLRCSPMKGHSHVYWYRQLPEEGLKFMVYLQKENIIDESGMPKERFSAEFPKEGPSILRIQQVVRGDSAAYFCASSPNREGTEAFFGQGTRLTVV.

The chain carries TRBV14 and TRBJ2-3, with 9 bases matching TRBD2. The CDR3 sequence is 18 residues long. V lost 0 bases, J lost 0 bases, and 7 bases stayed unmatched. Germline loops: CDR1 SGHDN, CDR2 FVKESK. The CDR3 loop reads CASSQDATRGGSTDTQYF. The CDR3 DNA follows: TGTGCCAGCAGCCAAGATGCTACGCGGGGGGGAAGCACAGATACGCAGTATTTT. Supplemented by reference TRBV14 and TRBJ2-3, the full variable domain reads EAGVTQFPSHSVIEKGQTVTLRCDPISGHDNLYWYRRVMGKEIKFLLHFVKESKQDESGMPNNRFLAERTGGTYSTLKVQPAELEDSGVYFCASSQDATRGGSTDTQYFGPGTRLTVL.

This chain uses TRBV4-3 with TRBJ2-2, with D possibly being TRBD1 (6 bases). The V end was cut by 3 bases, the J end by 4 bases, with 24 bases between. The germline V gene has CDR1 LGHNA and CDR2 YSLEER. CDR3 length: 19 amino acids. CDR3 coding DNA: TGCGCCAGCAGCCACCCTAAAAAATACACAGGGCCACCCACCGGGGAGCTGTTTTTT. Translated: CASSHPKKYTGPPTGELFF.

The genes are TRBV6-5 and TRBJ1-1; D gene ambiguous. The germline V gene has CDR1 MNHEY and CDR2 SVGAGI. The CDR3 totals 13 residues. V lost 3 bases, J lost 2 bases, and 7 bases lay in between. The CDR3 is CASSYVSNTEAFF. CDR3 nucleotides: TGTGCCAGCAGTTATGTCAGTAACACTGAAGCTTTCTTT.

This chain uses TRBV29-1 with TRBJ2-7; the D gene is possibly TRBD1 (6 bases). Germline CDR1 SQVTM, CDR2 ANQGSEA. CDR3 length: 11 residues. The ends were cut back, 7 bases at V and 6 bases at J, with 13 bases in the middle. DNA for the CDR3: TGCAGCGGCCGACAGGCCTCCGAGCAGTACTTC. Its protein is CSGRQASEQYF.

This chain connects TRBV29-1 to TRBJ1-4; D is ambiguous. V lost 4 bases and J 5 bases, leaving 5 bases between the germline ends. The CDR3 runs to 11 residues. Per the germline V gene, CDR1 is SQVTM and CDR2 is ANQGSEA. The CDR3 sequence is CSVVLNEKLFF. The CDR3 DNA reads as TGCAGCGTTGTCCTGAATGAAAAACTGTTTTTT.

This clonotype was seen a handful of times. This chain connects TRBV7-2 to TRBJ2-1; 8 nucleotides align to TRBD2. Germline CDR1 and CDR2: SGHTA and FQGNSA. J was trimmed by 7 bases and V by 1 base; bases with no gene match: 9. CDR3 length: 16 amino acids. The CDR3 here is CASSLDSGLAENEQFF. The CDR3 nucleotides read TGTGCCAGCAGCTTAGACTCTGGACTAGCAGAGAATGAGCAGTTCTTC. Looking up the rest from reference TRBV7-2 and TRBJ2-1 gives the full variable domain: GAGVSQSPSNKVTEKGKDVELRCDPISGHTALYWYRQSLGQGLEFLIYFQGNSAPDKSGLPSDRFSAERTGGSVSTLTIQRTQQEDSAVYLCASSLDSGLAENEQFFGPGTRLTVL.

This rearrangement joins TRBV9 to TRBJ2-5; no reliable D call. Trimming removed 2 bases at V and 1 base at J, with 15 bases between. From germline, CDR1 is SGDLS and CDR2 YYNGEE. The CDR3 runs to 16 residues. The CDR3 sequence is CASSVAVMGGQETQYF. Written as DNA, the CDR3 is TGTGCCAGCAGCGTCGCAGTTATGGGCGGCCAAGAGACCCAGTACTTC.

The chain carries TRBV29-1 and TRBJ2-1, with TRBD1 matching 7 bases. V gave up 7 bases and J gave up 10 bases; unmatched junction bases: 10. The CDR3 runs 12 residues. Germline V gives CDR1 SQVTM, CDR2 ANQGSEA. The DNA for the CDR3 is TGCAGCGCTGGACGGCACAGGGGAGAGCAGTTCTTC. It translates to CSAGRHRGEQFF.

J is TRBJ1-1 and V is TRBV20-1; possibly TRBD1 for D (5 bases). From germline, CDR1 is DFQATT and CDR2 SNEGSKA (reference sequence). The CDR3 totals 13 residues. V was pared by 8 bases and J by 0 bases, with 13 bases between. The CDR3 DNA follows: TGCAGTCCCGTGGCGACAGTGAACACTGAAGCTTTCTTT. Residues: CSPVATVNTEAFF.

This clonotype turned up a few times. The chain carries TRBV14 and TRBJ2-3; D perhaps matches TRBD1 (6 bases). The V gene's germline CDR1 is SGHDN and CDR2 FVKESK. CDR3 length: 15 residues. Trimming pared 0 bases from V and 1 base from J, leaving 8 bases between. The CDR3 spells CASSQEQGGTDTQYF. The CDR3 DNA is TGTGCCAGCAGCCAAGAACAGGGAGGCACAGATACGCAGTATTTT. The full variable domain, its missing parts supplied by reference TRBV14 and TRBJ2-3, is EAGVTQFPSHSVIEKGQTVTLRCDPISGHDNLYWYRRVMGKEIKFLLHFVKESKQDESGMPNNRFLAERTGGTYSTLKVQPAELEDSGVYFCASSQEQGGTDTQYFGPGTRLTVL.

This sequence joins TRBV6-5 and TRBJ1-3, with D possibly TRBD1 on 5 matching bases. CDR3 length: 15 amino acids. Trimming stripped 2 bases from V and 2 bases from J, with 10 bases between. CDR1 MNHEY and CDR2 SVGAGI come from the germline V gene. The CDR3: CASSYVRGAGNTIYF. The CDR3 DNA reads TGTGCCAGCAGTTACGTGAGGGGAGCTGGAAACACCATATATTTT.

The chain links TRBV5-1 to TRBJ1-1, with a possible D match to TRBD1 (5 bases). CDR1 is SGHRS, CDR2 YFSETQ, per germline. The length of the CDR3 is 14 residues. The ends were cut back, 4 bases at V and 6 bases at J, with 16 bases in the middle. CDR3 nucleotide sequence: TGCGCCAGCAGCCCCGGACATCAATTTGCTGAAGCTTTCTTT. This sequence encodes CASSPGHQFAEAFF.